The clone carrying this T cell receptor beta chain came up many times. No antigen is known for it. At one end, the junction sequence differs from germline, possibly due to a read error. MiXCR, run by TCRdb on the 5' RACE reads, gives a single entry per CDR3 protein. The sample has hundreds of thousands of distinct CDR3 sequences, approximately 8% seen once. The germline CDR1 and CDR2 sequences are WNHNN and SYGVQD (reference sequence). CDR3 size: 13 residues. The source of the sample is a study of T-cell memory formation after mild COVID-19. In the study overall: For the most part, TCR clusters were specific to one donor.

General observations from the study: Later expanders leaned CD4+, whereas day 15 to 85 contracting clones were balanced CD4/CD8. Among contracting clones, CD4+ were mainly CM/EM and CD8+ enriched in EMRA.

This chain uses TRBV10-1 with TRBJ2-7, with a tentative D call TRBD2 (5 bases). This receptor was taken from a man in his late teens or twenties who had mild COVID-19 (a few samples of this study predate the infection). Cell type and time point are not known. The material sequenced was PBMCs or a T cell subset sorted from them (not recorded which). The CDR3 is CASSPGNSYEQYF. The CDR3 DNA follows: TGTGCCAGCAGCCCGGGAAACTCCTACGAGCAGTACTTC.